Given below is one T cell receptor beta chain in context. This sample was included in a study of blood T cell repertoires in COVID-19. Across the whole study: Sites in the United States, Italy and Spain provided acute and convalescent COVID-19 samples. T cells, B-cell-depleted T cells, or PBMCs provided the cDNA or gDNA that served as material.

In the original analysis: Counts of nucleated cells, estimated from reference gene primer amplification, were obtained. Measured with immunoSEQ multiplex PCR; TCRdb has only the in-frame clones, and not every one. The V and J calls and clone size are taken from that table; D and trimming were inferred from the DNA. The table lists a few hundred thousand clones, 75% to 90% of them singletons. This TCR came from a woman in her thirties or forties who had recovered from COVID-19. Sequencing was performed on peripheral blood.

CDR3 protein: CASSSPGQGDNEQFF. The CDR3 nucleotides are TGTGCCAGCAGCTCTCCGGGACAGGGTGATAATGAGCAGTTCTTC. The V call is TRBV11-1, the J call TRBJ2-1; TRBD1 matches at 9 bases. The CDR3 contains 15 residues. After removal of 4 bases from V and 7 bases from J, the junction contained 8 bases not matched to a gene. Germline loops: CDR1 SGHAT, CDR2 FQDESV (reference sequence).